The 22 T cell receptor beta chains reported below all come from one sample, sequenced in a study of blood T cell repertoires in COVID-19. Data came from immunoSEQ multiplex PCR; TCRdb stores just in-frame clones and leaves some out. In the table there are approximately 100,000 clones, over 65% of which are singletons. Sequenced material: peripheral blood. The receptor set was obtained from a woman in her 70s with acute or convalescent COVID-19.

V and J are TRBV10-1 and TRBJ2-2, with 7 bases lining up with TRBD2. J gave up 3 bases and V 5 bases, and 3 bases lay outside the gene matches. The CDR3 extends over 14 amino acids. CDR1 is WNHNN, CDR2 SYGVQD, per germline (reference sequence). CDR3 residues: CASSPSGDTGELFF. For the CDR3, the DNA is TGCGCCAGCAGTCCTAGCGGAGACACCGGGGAGCTGTTTTTT.

The chain carries TRBV18 and TRBJ2-2; TRBD1 is a possible D gene (7 bases). The germline V gene has CDR1 KGHSH and CDR2 LQKENI. V shed 3 bases and J shed 4 bases, with 15 bases lying between them. This CDR3 contains 16 residues. This CDR3 reads CASSPQGGGSTGELFF. The CDR3 DNA reads as TGTGCCAGCTCACCCCAGGGGGGCGGAAGCACCGGGGAGCTGTTTTTT.

V usage is TRBV6-5 and J usage is TRBJ1-1; D may be TRBD1 (6 bases). This CDR3 has 14 amino acids. V was trimmed by 0 bases and J by 3 bases, leaving 8 bases between them. Germline loops: CDR1 MNHEY, CDR2 SVGAGI. The CDR3 is CASSYSWGHTEAFF. The CDR3 DNA reads TGTGCCAGCAGTTACTCCTGGGGGCACACTGAAGCTTTCTTT.

The chain joins TRBV21-1 to TRBJ2-2; no check of the table's D call, TRBD2, against the DNA was made. TRBV21-1 is an annotated pseudogene. This CDR3 comprises 18 residues. CDR3 sequence reads: CASSKIPLAKRENGELFF. The CDR3 nucleotides read TGTGCCAGCAGCAAAATACCGCTCGCCAAGCGGGAGAACGGGGAGCTGTTTTTT.

V usage is TRBV7-9 and J usage is TRBJ1-5, with D hard to call. Trimming cost V 4 bases and J 4 bases, with 8 bases left between them. The germline V gene encodes CDR1 SEHNR and CDR2 FQNEAQ (reference sequence). This CDR3 comprises 13 residues. The CDR3 DNA sequence: TGTGCCAGCAGCTCGACGGGGAATCAGCCCCAGCATTTT. Translating it yields CASSSTGNQPQHF.

This clone has a handful of counts. The gene calls are TRBV7-6 and TRBJ1-1, with D hard to call. V was clipped by 8 bases and J by 0 bases, with 10 bases between them. The germline V gene has CDR1 SGHVS and CDR2 FNYEAQ. The CDR3 has 13 amino acids. The CDR3 DNA is TGTGCCAGCGCGGCAGACCTGAACACTGAAGCTTTCTTT. Translation gives CASAADLNTEAFF.

The V and J genes are TRBV3-1 (or the pseudogene TRBV3-2) and TRBJ2-3; no definite D call. The CDR3 runs to 16 residues. Trimming cost V 1 base and J 0 bases, with 11 bases left between them. CDR1 LGHDT and CDR2 YNNKEL come from the germline V gene (reference sequence). The CDR3, as DNA: TGTGCCAGCAGCCAAGCTCAGCGTACCAGCACAGATACGCAGTATTTT. Amino acids: CASSQAQRTSTDTQYF.

This clone turned up a few times. The chain employs TRBV18 and TRBJ1-6; weak D call: TRBD1 (5 bases). The ends were cut back, 8 bases at V and 10 bases at J, with 15 bases in the middle. Germline V CDR1 and CDR2: KGHSH, LQKENI. This CDR3 contains 13 residues. CDR3 DNA sequence: TGTGCCAGCACCCAGGAGCAGGGATCACCCCTCCACTTT. Its protein is CASTQEQGSPLHF.

A single count supports this clone. In DNA, the CDR3 is TGTGCTAGTGGTTATGACAGGGGGCTCTCCTACGAGCAGTACGTC. It specifies CASGYDRGLSYEQYV. The chain carries TRBV12-5 and TRBJ2-7; TRBD1 matches 10 bases. CDR3 length: 15 amino acids. Per the germline V gene, CDR1 is LGHNT and CDR2 is FRNRAP. The V and J ends lost 4 bases and 0 bases, in that order; junction bases with no gene match: 3.

There are many counts of this clone. This chain links TRBV6-1 with TRBJ1-3, with 9 bases lining up with TRBD1. CDR1 is MNHNS, CDR2 SASEGT, per germline. The CDR3 totals 15 residues. V shed 2 bases, J shed 8 bases, and the junction held 7 bases outside the gene matches. DNA for the CDR3: TGTGCCAGCAGTGAACAAGGACAGGGGTTCGACACCATATATTTT. This translates into CASSEQGQGFDTIYF.

The chain carries TRBV20-1 and TRBJ2-5; D ambiguous. V lost 3 bases to trimming and J lost 1 base, with 15 bases between them. Germline values: CDR1 DFQATT, CDR2 SNEGSKA (reference sequence). CDR3 size: 15 residues. In DNA form, the CDR3 reads TGCAGTGCTAGTCACCTCTCACGGAGCCAAGAGACCCAGTACTTC. Protein product: CSASHLSRSQETQYF.

The chain carries TRBV30 and TRBJ2-2; 7 bases match TRBD1. The germline V gene encodes CDR1 GTSNPN and CDR2 SVGIG (reference sequence). Trimming at V came to 0 bases and at J to 5 bases, leaving 6 bases not matched to a gene. The CDR3 length is 15 residues. The CDR3 DNA reads TGTGCCTGGAGTGTAAAGACAGGGCCGACCGGGGAGCTGTTTTTT. Translation gives CAWSVKTGPTGELFF.

DNA of the CDR3: TGTGCCAGCAGCTTGGTTACTAGCGGGAGGGCTGAGCAGTTCTTC. Its translation: CASSLVTSGRAEQFF. This chain links TRBV5-6 with TRBJ2-1, with 13 bases that match TRBD2. The CDR3 runs 15 residues. CDR1 and CDR2 from the germline V gene are SGHDT and YYEEEE. Trimming took 0 bases from V and 9 from J; bases not matched to a gene: 3.

V and J are TRBV5-1 and TRBJ2-5; a weak D match, TRBD1 (6 bases). V lost 3 bases, J lost 1 base, and 13 bases lay in between. This CDR3 contains 15 residues. Germline V gives CDR1 SGHRS, CDR2 YFSETQ. Here the CDR3 DNA reads TGCGCCAGCAGCTCCAATACAGGGTCCCAAGAGACCCAGTACTTC. This codes for CASSSNTGSQETQYF.

The V and J genes are TRBV21-1 and TRBJ1-3. TRBV21-1 is a recognized pseudogene. This CDR3 is built from 15 residues. Here the CDR3 reads CASSKGPPRGNTIYF. The CDR3 DNA follows: TGTGCCAGCAGCAAAGGCCCTCCTCGGGGAAACACCATATATTTT.

This rearrangement joins TRBV7-2 to TRBJ2-3; 11 nucleotides match TRBD2. J was trimmed by 3 bases and V by 5 bases; bases with no gene match: 7. This CDR3 has 16 amino acids. Germline assignment: CDR1 SGHTA and CDR2 FQGNSA. In DNA, the CDR3 is TGTGCCAGCAGCCCCCAACTAGCGGGAGTGACAGATACGCAGTATTTT. This translates into CASSPQLAGVTDTQYF. The full variable domain, completed using reference TRBV7-2 and TRBJ2-3, is GAGVSQSPSNKVTEKGKDVELRCDPISGHTALYWYRQSLGQGLEFLIYFQGNSAPDKSGLPSDRFSAERTGGSVSTLTIQRTQQEDSAVYLCASSPQLAGVTDTQYFGPGTRLTVL.

This chain uses TRBV15 with TRBJ1-1; D is perhaps TRBD1 (6 bases). Germline V gene data show CDR1 as LNHNV and CDR2 as YYDKDF (reference sequence). The CDR3 is 19 amino acids. V was trimmed by 0 bases and J by 1 base, leaving 21 bases between them. CDR3 sequence (DNA): TGTGCCACCAGCAGAGATCGTCCAGGGGCTGAAGTGAGGAACACTGAAGCTTTCTTT. Its protein product is CATSRDRPGAEVRNTEAFF. Supplemented by reference TRBV15 and TRBJ1-1, the full variable domain reads DAMVIQNPRYQVTQFGKPVTLSCSQTLNHNVMYWYQQKSSQAPKLLFHYYDKDFNNEADTPDNFQSRRPNTSFCFLDIRSPGLGDTAMYLCATSRDRPGAEVRNTEAFFGQGTRLTVV.

In this sample, this clone turned up once. The chain recombines TRBV7-9 with TRBJ2-2; D is perhaps TRBD2 (6 bases). The germline V gene has CDR1 SEHNR and CDR2 FQNEAQ (reference sequence). CDR3 length equals 14 residues. The ends were cut back, 1 base at V and 6 bases at J, with 9 bases in the middle. The DNA of the CDR3 is TGTGCCAGCAGCTTAGTGCTAGCGCCCGGGGAGCTGTTTTTT. Protein: CASSLVLAPGELFF.

This clone has only a few counts. The CDR3 reads CASSPGQGVGNSPLHF. The CDR3 region has the DNA TGTGCCAGCAGCCCCGGACAGGGGGTAGGAAATTCACCCCTCCACTTT. The chain joins TRBV9 to TRBJ1-6; 10 bases are a match to TRBD1. This CDR3 is 16 amino acids long. CDR1 is SGDLS and CDR2 is YYNGEE in the germline V gene. J gave up 7 bases and V 4 bases, and 8 bases lay outside the gene matches.

In its sample, this clone was seen a few times. The rearrangement links TRBV2 to TRBJ1-6; D is possibly TRBD1 (5 bases). The CDR3 has 12 amino acids. Trimming took 7 bases from V and 9 from J, leaving 10 bases between them. The germline gives CDR1 SNHLY, CDR2 FYNNEI. In DNA form, the CDR3 reads TGTGCCAGCACCGGCAGGGTTTCACCCCTCCACTTT. Its protein product is CASTGRVSPLHF.

V usage is TRBV6-5 and J usage is TRBJ2-2, with D unresolved. The CDR3 runs to 14 residues. V was clipped by 0 bases and J by 5 bases, with 7 bases between them. Germline CDR1 MNHEY, CDR2 SVGAGI. This CDR3 reads CASSYSSGTGELFF. CDR3 DNA: TGTGCCAGCAGTTACTCTTCCGGGACCGGGGAGCTGTTTTTT.

The chain has TRBV5-1 and TRBJ2-1, with 8 bases identical to TRBD2. The length of the CDR3 is 16 residues. Trimming at V came to 4 bases and at J to 0 bases, leaving 6 bases not matched to a gene. CDR1 and CDR2 (germline): SGHRS, YFSETQ. In DNA form, the CDR3 reads TGCGCCAGCAGCCTATCCGGGACTAGCTCCTACAATGAGCAGTTCTTC. It yields the protein CASSLSGTSSYNEQFF.